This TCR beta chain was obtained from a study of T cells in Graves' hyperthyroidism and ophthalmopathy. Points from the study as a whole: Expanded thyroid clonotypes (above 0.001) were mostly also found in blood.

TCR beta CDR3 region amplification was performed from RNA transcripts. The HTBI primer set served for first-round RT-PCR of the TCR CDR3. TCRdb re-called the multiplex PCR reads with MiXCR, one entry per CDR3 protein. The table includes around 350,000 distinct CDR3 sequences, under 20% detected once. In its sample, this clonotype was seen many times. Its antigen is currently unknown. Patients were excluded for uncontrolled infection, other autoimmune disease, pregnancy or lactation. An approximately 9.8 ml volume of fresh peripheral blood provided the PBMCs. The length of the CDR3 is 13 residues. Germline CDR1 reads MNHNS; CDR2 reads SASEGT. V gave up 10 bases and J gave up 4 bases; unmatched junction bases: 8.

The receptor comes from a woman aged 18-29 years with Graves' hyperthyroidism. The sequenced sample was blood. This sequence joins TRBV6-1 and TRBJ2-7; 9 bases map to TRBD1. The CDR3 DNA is TGTGCCACGGACCGGGACAGGGCTTACGAGCAGTACTTC. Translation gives CATDRDRAYEQYF.